These 26 T cell receptor beta chains originate from one sample sequenced in a study of multiple sclerosis patients with progressive multifocal leukoencephalopathy. Sequencing used immunoSEQ multiplex PCR; TCRdb keeps in-frame clones, though not all of them. The sample includes tens of thousands of clones, about 85% of them seen just once. Time point indicated: time of PML onset. Sequences were derived from PBMCs, sampled from a patient treated with natalizumab. These receptors were taken from a woman aged 25 to 39 with progressive multifocal leukoencephalopathy.

The V gene is TRBV18, the J gene TRBJ2-3; D is undetermined. The V end was cut by 3 bases, the J end by 2 bases, with 15 bases between. The CDR3 contains 16 residues. CDR1 and CDR2 from the germline V gene are KGHSH and LQKENI. CDR3 region: CASSPRSTRTTDTQYF. The CDR3 nucleotides are TGTGCCAGCTCACCCCGGTCAACCCGAACCACAGATACGCAGTATTTT.

The chain has TRBV6-1 and TRBJ2-3, with 11 bases that match TRBD1. This CDR3 spans 14 amino acids. Trimming at V came to 4 bases and at J to 6 bases, leaving 3 bases not matched to a gene. Looked up from germline, CDR1 is MNHNS and CDR2 is SASEGT. The chain's CDR3 is CASSVGQGADTQYF. CDR3 bases: TGTGCCAGCAGTGTCGGACAGGGGGCCGATACGCAGTATTTT.

This clone was counted a single time. This chain links TRBV28 with TRBJ1-5; the D is unclear. Germline V lookup: CDR1 MDHEN, CDR2 SYDVKM. The CDR3 runs 16 residues. Deletions cut 1 base from V and 1 base from J, with 11 bases between. The CDR3 sequence is CASSLYRRGSNQPQHF. CDR3 nucleotide sequence: TGTGCCAGCAGTTTATATAGGCGGGGAAGCAATCAGCCCCAGCATTTT.

The chain carries TRBV4-2 and TRBJ1-6, with D tentatively TRBD1 (5 bases). The CDR3 runs 19 residues. Trimming took off 0 bases at V and 0 bases at J, with 15 bases between the two ends. Germline V gives CDR1 LGHNA, CDR2 YNFKEQ. This CDR3 is CASSQEGWGSSSYNSPLHF. As DNA, the CDR3 is TGTGCCAGCAGCCAAGAAGGGTGGGGCAGTAGCTCCTATAATTCACCCCTCCACTTT.

The chain is built from TRBV27 and TRBJ2-7; 7 bases are a match to TRBD1. V lost 6 bases, J lost 7 bases, and 15 bases stayed unmatched. The CDR3 covers 15 residues. The germline gives CDR1 MNHEY, CDR2 SMNVEV (reference sequence). The CDR3 loop is CASSLTGALGREQYF. The CDR3 DNA is TGTGCCAGCAGCTTAACAGGGGCCCTTGGTCGGGAGCAGTACTTC.

V is TRBV5-1 and J is TRBJ2-1; D not certain. The CDR3 sequence is 13 residues long. Trimming shortened V by 6 bases and J by 5 bases, and 12 bases separated the two germline ends. Germline loops: CDR1 SGHRS, CDR2 YFSETQ. CDR3 DNA sequence: TGCGCCAGCAAGGACCGAACAGACAATGAGCAGTTCTTC. Residues: CASKDRTDNEQFF.

The chain is built from TRBV9 and TRBJ2-3; 10 bases line up with TRBD2. V shed 4 bases and J 6 bases; nucleotides not matched to a gene: 8. This CDR3 contains 15 residues. Per germline, CDR1 SGDLS and CDR2 YYNGEE. The CDR3 region is CASSSSSGGPDTQYF. CDR3 in DNA: TGTGCCAGCAGCTCTTCTAGCGGGGGCCCCGATACGCAGTATTTT.

The chain has TRBV11-2 and TRBJ1-5; D not certain. CDR1 and CDR2 (germline): SGHAT, FQNNGV. Trimming cost V 3 bases and J 4 bases, with 7 bases left between them. The CDR3 contains 13 residues. CDR3 residues: CASSFSGNQPQHF. CDR3 sequence (DNA): TGTGCCAGCAGCTTTTCGGGAAATCAGCCCCAGCATTTT. The full variable domain, completed using reference TRBV11-2 and TRBJ1-5, is EAGVAQSPRYKIIEKRQSVAFWCNPISGHATLYWYQQILGQGPKLLIQFQNNGVVDDSQLPKDRFSAERLKGVDSTLKIQPAKLEDSAVYLCASSFSGNQPQHFGDGTRLSIL.

The rearrangement uses TRBV7-8 and TRBJ1-1, with D possibly matching TRBD1 (6 bases). The germline gives CDR1 SGHVS, CDR2 FQNEAQ. The CDR3 covers 15 residues. Trimming removed 1 base from V and 3 bases from J, with 12 bases in between. This CDR3 is CASSLVSGADTEAFF. As DNA, the CDR3 is TGTGCCAGCAGCTTAGTCTCAGGGGCTGACACTGAAGCTTTCTTT.

CDR3 in DNA: TGCGCCAGCAGCTCGTCAACCTTAGCGGCCCAAGAGACCCAGTACTTC. Its translation is CASSSSTLAAQETQYF. This chain uses TRBV5-1 with TRBJ2-5, with D tentatively TRBD2 (6 bases). CDR1 and CDR2 from the germline V gene are SGHRS and YFSETQ. With 3 bases removed from V and 1 base from J, the gap between germline ends came to 16 bases. CDR3 length equals 16 residues. The full variable domain, rest sourced from reference TRBV5-1 and TRBJ2-5, is KAGVTQTPRYLIKTRGQQVTLSCSPISGHRSVSWYQQTPGQGLQFLFEYFSETQRNKGNFPGRFSGRQFSNSRSEMNVSTLELGDSALYLCASSSSTLAAQETQYFGPGTRLLVL.

This clone was observed a few times. The chain employs TRBV6-1 and TRBJ1-1; 7 bases agree with TRBD1. The CDR3 is 14 amino acids. J gave up 0 bases and V 6 bases, and 4 bases lay outside the gene matches. The V gene's germline CDR1 is MNHNS and CDR2 SASEGT. The CDR3 region is CASSFGQVNTEAFF. The CDR3 DNA sequence: TGTGCCAGCAGCTTTGGACAGGTGAACACTGAAGCTTTCTTT.

This clone has a single count. The V and J genes are TRBV11-2 and TRBJ2-7, with D possibly TRBD2 on 6 matching bases. V lost 6 bases and J 6 bases, leaving 21 bases between the germline ends. CDR1 and CDR2 from the germline V gene are SGHAT and FQNNGV. The CDR3 sequence is 15 residues long. The CDR3 here is CASSPSTARGPEQYF. The CDR3 nucleotides read TGTGCCAGCAGTCCATCGACTGCGCGGGGTCCCGAGCAGTACTTC.

This chain joins TRBV13 and TRBJ2-3; D ambiguous. The CDR3 has 12 residues. V was cut by 4 bases and J by 6 bases, with 8 bases left in between. From germline, CDR1 is PRHDT and CDR2 FYEKMQ (reference sequence). CDR3 sequence (DNA): TGTGCCAGCAGCTCGCCTAGGGATACGCAGTATTTT. This gives the protein CASSSPRDTQYF. The variable domain in full, with the rest retrieved from reference TRBV13 and TRBJ2-3, is AAGVIQSPRHLIKEKRETATLKCYPIPRHDTVYWYQQGPGQDPQFLISFYEKMQSDKGSIPDRFSAQQFSDYHSELNMSSLELGDSALYFCASSSPRDTQYFGPGTRLTVL.

The chain joins TRBV27 to TRBJ2-3; TRBD2 matches 10 bases. The length of the CDR3 is 19 residues. CDR1 is MNHEY, CDR2 SMNVEV, per germline (reference sequence). Trimming removed 3 bases from V and 1 base from J; junction bases left unmatched: 13. The CDR3 reads CASSLMGGLAGVGTDTQYF. CDR3 nucleotide sequence: TGTGCCAGCAGTTTGATGGGTGGGCTAGCGGGAGTAGGCACAGATACGCAGTATTTT.

The chain has TRBV7-9 and TRBJ2-3, with D uncertain. In germline, CDR1 is SEHNR, CDR2 FQNEAQ (reference sequence). V dropped 2 bases and J dropped 1 base, with 4 bases sitting between them. The CDR3 consists of 13 residues. Here the CDR3 DNA reads TGTGCCAGCAGCTTATCAGGCACAGATACGCAGTATTTT. Its protein is CASSLSGTDTQYF. The whole variable domain, filled in from reference TRBV7-9 and TRBJ2-3, reads DTGVSQNPRHKITKRGQNVTFRCDPISEHNRLYWYRQTLGQGPEFLTYFQNEAQLEKSRLLSDRFSAERPKGSFSTLEIQRTEQGDSAMYLCASSLSGTDTQYFGPGTRLTVL.

The V call is TRBV5-6, the J call TRBJ2-7; D uncertain. From germline, CDR1 is SGHDT and CDR2 YYEEEE. The CDR3 spans 13 residues. V shed 0 bases and J shed 2 bases, with 6 bases lying between them. The CDR3 region has the DNA TGTGCCAGCAGCTTGGTCGGAACCTACGAGCAGTACTTC. Amino acid sequence: CASSLVGTYEQYF.

This clone was seen a single time. The chain employs TRBV5-4 and TRBJ2-7; a possible D gene is TRBD1 (6 bases). CDR3 length: 13 amino acids. V was shortened by 4 bases and J by 3 bases, with 11 bases between the two germline ends. CDR1 is SGHNT, CDR2 YYREEE, per germline (reference sequence). CDR3 sequence reads: CASSANRDYEQYF. DNA of the CDR3: TGTGCCAGCAGCGCCAACAGGGACTACGAGCAGTACTTC.

The chain is built from TRBV15 and TRBJ1-3; unclear D gene. V shed 0 bases and J shed 6 bases, with 9 bases lying between them. CDR1 is LNHNV and CDR2 is YYDKDF in the germline V gene (reference sequence). This CDR3 spans 14 amino acids. The CDR3 DNA sequence: TGTGCCACCAGCAGAGATCAAAAGGAAAACACCATATATTTT. It encodes CATSRDQKENTIYF.

The rearrangement uses TRBV5-6 and TRBJ1-5; D possibly corresponds to TRBD1 (6 bases). The CDR3 sequence is 14 residues long. Germline V gene lookup returns CDR1 SGHDT and CDR2 YYEEEE. V was clipped by 0 bases and J by 4 bases, with 8 bases between them. CDR3 nucleotide sequence: TGTGCCAGCAGCTTGGGACAGGTAAATCAGCCCCAGCATTTT. It translates to CASSLGQVNQPQHF.

Only one count was recorded for this clone. V is TRBV30 and J is TRBJ1-6, with D tentatively TRBD1 (5 bases). CDR3 size: 13 residues. Trimming left V 4 bases short and J 9 bases short, with 13 bases between. Germline CDR1 is GTSNPN and CDR2 is SVGIG (reference sequence). The CDR3 coding sequence is TGTGCCTGGACAGTGACAGAAGTTTCACCCCTCCACTTT. The encoded protein is CAWTVTEVSPLHF.

The chain joins TRBV7-2 to TRBJ2-3; D not certain. V was trimmed by 5 bases and J by 2 bases, leaving 8 bases between them. The CDR3 loop spans 13 amino acids. The V gene's germline CDR1 is SGHTA and CDR2 FQGNSA. The CDR3 DNA is TGTGCCAGCAGCCCCCAGGTCACAGATACGCAGTATTTT. Amino acids: CASSPQVTDTQYF.

The chain employs TRBV5-1 and TRBJ2-3, with 13 nucleotides matching TRBD2. Germline CDR1 reads SGHRS; CDR2 reads YFSETQ. This CDR3 region has 19 residues. The trim removed 0 bases at V and 3 bases at J, leaving 10 bases unmatched. CDR3 sequence reads: CASSLVVGTSGDQTDTQYF. As DNA, the CDR3 is TGCGCCAGCAGCTTGGTGGTTGGGACTAGCGGGGATCAGACAGATACGCAGTATTTT.

The chain uses TRBV2 and TRBJ2-7; D is uncertain. The germline V gene has CDR1 SNHLY and CDR2 FYNNEI. The CDR3 is 11 residues long. Trimming stripped 0 bases from V and 5 bases from J, with 2 bases between. The CDR3 protein is CASSEANEQYF. In DNA, the CDR3 is TGTGCCAGCAGTGAAGCGAACGAGCAGTACTTC.

This clone was recorded a few times. The chain combines TRBV27 with TRBJ2-5; TRBD2 aligns across 7 bases. From germline, CDR1 is MNHEY and CDR2 SMNVEV (reference sequence). The junction had 10 bases not matched to a gene; V was cut back by 0 bases and J by 6 bases. The CDR3 contains 16 residues. The chain's CDR3 is CASSLSPSGSQQTQYF. For the CDR3, the DNA is TGTGCCAGCAGTTTATCCCCTAGCGGTTCCCAGCAGACCCAGTACTTC.

This chain links TRBV28 with TRBJ2-4, with D tentatively TRBD1 (6 bases). This CDR3 spans 18 amino acids. Deletions cut 8 bases from V and 0 bases from J, with 23 bases between. Germline values: CDR1 MDHEN, CDR2 SYDVKM. In DNA, the CDR3 is TGTGCCAGCTCCCCTGGGGGCAGAGGGAATCTAGCCAAAAACATTCAGTACTTC. Translating it yields CASSPGGRGNLAKNIQYF.

In its sample, this clone was seen a few times. The V and J genes are TRBV30 and TRBJ2-3, with D perhaps assigned TRBD1 or TRBD2 (6 bases each). Trimming took off 3 bases at V and 2 bases at J, with 12 bases between the two ends. The CDR3 consists of 14 residues. The V gene's germline CDR1 is GTSNPN and CDR2 SVGIG (reference sequence). This CDR3 is CAWSRGRDTDTQYF. CDR3 coding DNA: TGTGCCTGGAGCCGGGGGCGAGACACAGATACGCAGTATTTT.